This TCR beta chain was retrieved from a study of blood T cell repertoires in COVID-19. As for the study in general: There were acute and convalescent COVID-19 samples, and they came from the United States, Italy and Spain. PBMCs, B-cell-depleted T cells, or T cells were the source of the cDNA or gDNA that made up the material.

V dropped 6 bases and J dropped 6 bases, with 20 bases sitting between them. Germline CDR1 is SNHLY and CDR2 is FYNNEI. The CDR3 runs 15 residues. The data were produced by immunoSEQ multiplex PCR, yet TCRdb's version contains in-frame clones alone and is incomplete. The table lists roughly 40,000 clones, about 86% of them singletons, with more than 50% in the top ten. The TCR comes from a man aged 70 or older with acute or convalescent COVID-19. Input material: peripheral blood. The chain has TRBV2 and TRBJ1-1; perhaps TRBD1 as D (5 bases). The CDR3 region is CASRIRAPREAEAFF. The CDR3 region has the DNA TGTGCCAGCAGGATCAGGGCGCCTAGAGAGGCTGAAGCTTTCTTT.